The 10 T cell receptor beta chains given below trace back to one sample, sequenced in a study of beta chain features in type 1 diabetes. Whole-study results and caveats: In every one of the four CD4+ subsets, TCRB CDR3s were moderately but significantly shorter in Type 1 diabetes patients.

These TCRs' antigens remain unknown. The isolated RNA, all of it, was reverse transcribed, so expressed TCRB transcripts were what got sequenced. The method was immunoSEQ multiplex PCR; TCRdb's version includes in-frame clones alone and lacks a portion of them. Found here are a few hundred thousand clones, 16% of them singletons; the top ten hold roughly 0.08%. Sequencing input: naive CD4+ T cells from blood. The source is a man younger than 45 with type 1 diabetes.

CDR3 in DNA: TGTGCCAGCAGCTTTCAAGGGAATTATCAAGAGACCCAGTACTTC. It translates to CASSFQGNYQETQYF. V gene TRBV5-4 combines with J gene TRBJ2-5; D not certain. This CDR3 spans 15 amino acids. Trimming cost V 2 bases and J 2 bases, with 13 bases left between them. Germline lookup yields CDR1 SGHNT and CDR2 YYREEE (reference sequence).

This clone was counted between two and nine times. The chain links TRBV25-1 to TRBJ2-7; 7 bases agree with TRBD1. The germline V gene has CDR1 MGHDK and CDR2 SYGVNS. V trimming: 3 bases; J trimming: 3 bases; junction bases outside the gene matches: 8. The length of the CDR3 is 15 residues. The CDR3 DNA is TGTGCCAGCAGTGACTGGACTCAGGGGGACTACGAGCAGTACTTC. This codes for CASSDWTQGDYEQYF.

The rearrangement links TRBV7-9 to TRBJ2-1; D unclear. The CDR3 covers 12 residues. Germline lookup yields CDR1 SEHNR and CDR2 FQNEAQ (reference sequence). V lost 1 base and J lost 10, with 8 bases in between. The DNA for the CDR3 is TGTGCCAGCAGCTTAGTCAGCCTAGAGCAGTTCTTC. Amino acid sequence: CASSLVSLEQFF. The full variable domain, rest sourced from reference TRBV7-9 and TRBJ2-1, is DTGVSQNPRHKITKRGQNVTFRCDPISEHNRLYWYRQTLGQGPEFLTYFQNEAQLEKSRLLSDRFSAERPKGSFSTLEIQRTEQGDSAMYLCASSLVSLEQFFGPGTRLTVL.

The genes are TRBV30 and TRBJ2-7, with D perhaps matching TRBD1 (5 bases). The CDR3 spans 12 residues. Germline V gives CDR1 GTSNPN, CDR2 SVGIG (reference sequence). Trimming cost V 5 bases and J 6 bases, with 14 bases left between them. The CDR3 sequence is CAWGALPIEQYF. CDR3 bases: TGTGCCTGGGGGGCGTTGCCGATCGAGCAGTACTTC.

The chain couples TRBV9 to TRBJ2-3; tentatively, D is TRBD2 (5 bases). The V end lost 3 bases, the J end lost 1 base, and 15 bases lay between the germline ends. The CDR3 length is 16 residues. Germline V lookup: CDR1 SGDLS, CDR2 YYNGEE. CDR3 DNA sequence: TGTGCCAGCAGCGCCCGGGGTGACGGAGGCACAGATACGCAGTATTTT. It yields the protein CASSARGDGGTDTQYF.

The chain joins TRBV28 to TRBJ2-3, with 9 bases matching TRBD1. The germline gives CDR1 MDHEN, CDR2 SYDVKM. With V trimmed by 5 bases and J by 3 bases, 6 bases remained unmatched. The CDR3 totals 15 residues. The CDR3 is CASSTPGQGTDTQYF. The CDR3 bases are TGTGCCAGCAGTACCCCGGGACAGGGAACAGATACGCAGTATTTT.

This clone was counted only a few times. In nucleotides, the CDR3 is TGTGCCAGCAGCTTAGTGGTACTAGCGGGAGGATCTGAGCAGTTCTTC. Translated: CASSLVVLAGGSEQFF. V and J are TRBV7-8 and TRBJ2-1, with 12 bases that match TRBD2. The germline V gene has CDR1 SGHVS and CDR2 FQNEAQ. V was clipped by 1 base and J by 9 bases; unmatched bases: 7. The CDR3 length is 16 residues. The full variable domain, in which reference TRBV7-8 and TRBJ2-1 provide the parts outside the CDR3, is GAGVSQSPRYKVAKRGQDVALRCDPISGHVSLFWYQQALGQGPEFLTYFQNEAQLDKSGLPSDRFFAERPEGSVSTLKIQRTQQEDSAVYLCASSLVVLAGGSEQFFGPGTRLTVL.

The CDR3 coding sequence is TGTGCCAGCAGTTATCAAACAGGCACCGGGGAGCTGTTTTTT. It yields the protein CASSYQTGTGELFF. This chain links TRBV6-5 with TRBJ2-2; TRBD1 is a possible D gene (5 bases). The CDR3 has 14 amino acids. V lost 3 bases to trimming and J lost 4 bases, with 9 bases between them. The germline V gene encodes CDR1 MNHEY and CDR2 SVGAGI.

The table lists this clone with a few counts. The CDR3 bases are TGTGCCAGCAGCTTAGCAGGGTTTGAAGCTTTCTTT. Amino acids: CASSLAGFEAFF. This chain links TRBV7-2 with TRBJ1-1; D not resolved. CDR1 is SGHTA and CDR2 is FQGNSA in the germline V gene. V was shortened by 0 bases and J by 7 bases, with 6 bases between the two germline ends. There are 12 residues in the CDR3.

The chain uses TRBV6-5 and TRBJ2-5; D is undetermined. The CDR3 totals 14 residues. Germline CDR1 reads MNHEY; CDR2 reads SVGAGI. V was clipped by 0 bases and J by 5 bases, with 10 bases between them. The CDR3 region has the DNA TGTGCCAGCAGTTACTCGCAAACCCCGGAGACCCAGTACTTC. Residues: CASSYSQTPETQYF.